This T cell receptor (beta chain) was found in a study of T-cell memory formation after mild COVID-19. Study results and limitations: Day 15 to 85 contracting clones showed balanced CD4/CD8; later expanders leaned CD4+. What remained unconfirmed was the SARS-CoV-2 specificity of second-wave clones peaking on day 37. The main location of contracting CD4+ clones was CM and EM, and that of contracting CD8+ clones was EMRA.

TCRdb re-called the 5' RACE reads with MiXCR, one entry per CDR3 protein. This table has a few hundred thousand distinct CDR3 sequences, 16% appearing once. Turning to this clonotype: The antigen remains unidentified.

Trimming shortened V by 0 bases and J by 11 bases, and 15 bases separated the two germline ends. CDR3 size: 15 residues. Germline CDR1 and CDR2: SGHRS and YFSETQ. The TCR comes from a man younger than 30 who had mild COVID-19 (a few samples of this study predate the infection). Cell type and time point are not known. Sequences were obtained from PBMCs or a T cell subset sorted from them (not recorded which). The V call is TRBV5-1, the J call TRBJ1-6; a possible D gene is TRBD1 (5 bases). Written as DNA, the CDR3 is TGCGCCAGCAGCTTGGCAACGGGGGGTCAGACACCCCTCCACTTT. It codes for CASSLATGGQTPLHF.